Presented here are 8 T cell receptor beta chains from one specimen sequenced in a study of memory CD4+ T cells and cytomegalovirus serostatus. The sort gate was single viable CD3+CD4+CD8-CD45RO+ cells for memory CD4+ T cells. Produced via immunoSEQ multiplex PCR; TCRdb's table is partial and in-frame only. The table lists some 54,000 clones, around four fifths of them singletons, with roughly 2% in the top ten. Input material: memory CD4+ T cells from blood. These receptors were obtained from an adult in good health and CMV-seropositive.

V gene TRBV28 combines with J gene TRBJ2-1; D unresolved. Germline values: CDR1 MDHEN, CDR2 SYDVKM. The CDR3 is 11 amino acids. V lost 4 bases to trimming and J lost 15 bases, with 13 bases between them. CDR3 DNA sequence: TGTGCCAGCAGTTGGGATCAACCCCCGTTCTTC. Residues: CASSWDQPPFF.

The rearrangement links TRBV10-2 to TRBJ2-7, with TRBD2 as a possible D gene (6 bases). CDR3 size: 15 residues. With 7 bases removed from V and 2 bases from J, the gap between germline ends came to 18 bases. The germline CDR1 and CDR2 sequences are WSHSY and SAAADI. CDR3 sequence (DNA): TGCGCCAGCACTTTTTTCGGGACTCAAACCTACGAGCAGTACTTC. Protein: CASTFFGTQTYEQYF.

The chain uses TRBV2 and TRBJ1-1, with 10 positions matching TRBD1. The V gene's germline CDR1 is SNHLY and CDR2 FYNNEI. The CDR3 extends over 16 amino acids. V shed 10 bases and J 1 base; nucleotides not matched to a gene: 12. The CDR3 spells CAIRFRDRGKNTEAFF. CDR3 nucleotide sequence: TGTGCCATCCGTTTCCGGGACAGGGGAAAGAACACTGAAGCTTTCTTT. The variable domain in full, completed from reference TRBV2 and TRBJ1-1, reads EPEVTQTPSHQVTQMGQEVILRCVPISNHLYFYWYRQILGQKVEFLVSFYNNEISEKSEIFDDQFSVERPDGSNFTLKIRSTKLEDSAMYFCAIRFRDRGKNTEAFFGQGTRLTVV.

This chain links TRBV11-3 with TRBJ1-1; D ambiguous. Germline V gene data show CDR1 as SGHNT and CDR2 as YENEEA. Between the trimmed V and J ends, which lost 5 bases and 2 bases, there was a span of 15 bases. CDR3 length equals 15 residues. Here the CDR3 reads CASSAPLKINTEAFF. The DNA for the CDR3 is TGTGCCAGCAGCGCCCCCCTAAAAATTAACACTGAAGCTTTCTTT.

This rearrangement joins TRBV4-1 to TRBJ1-4; a weak D match, TRBD1 (5 bases). Germline assignment: CDR1 MGHRA and CDR2 YSYEKL. Between the trimmed V and J ends, which lost 0 bases and 3 bases, there was a span of 8 bases. This CDR3 comprises 15 residues. The CDR3 nucleotides read TGCGCCAGCAGCCAAGATGGGGCCCCTAATGAAAAACTGTTTTTT. Amino acids: CASSQDGAPNEKLFF.

The chain recombines TRBV6-5 with TRBJ2-5, with D tentatively TRBD2 (6 bases). Germline V gene data show CDR1 as MNHEY and CDR2 as SVGAGI. The CDR3 is 16 amino acids. The V gene lost 0 bases and the J gene lost 0 bases, with 11 bases spanning the gap. The CDR3, as DNA: TGTGCCAGCAGTTACTCAGGGCGGGGCTACCAAGAGACCCAGTACTTC. Its translation is CASSYSGRGYQETQYF.

This chain links TRBV5-8 with TRBJ1-2; unclear D gene. The CDR3 sequence is 10 residues long. The germline V gene encodes CDR1 SGHTS and CDR2 YDEGEE. The germline V and J ends were trimmed by 4 bases and 8 bases, with 6 bases remaining between them. CDR3 loop: CASSRWGYTF. The DNA of the CDR3 is TGTGCCAGCAGCCGGTGGGGCTACACCTTC.

The chain carries TRBV15 and TRBJ1-5; D ambiguous. V gave up 1 base and J gave up 6 bases, with 10 bases separating them. CDR3 length: 14 residues. CDR1 is LNHNV, CDR2 YYDKDF, per germline (reference sequence). The CDR3 DNA reads as TGTGCCACCAGCAGAGTCGGGCTCGGTCAGCCCCAGCATTTT. Amino acid sequence: CATSRVGLGQPQHF.